This T cell receptor beta chain was documented in a study of cytomegalovirus exposure and HLA in healthy donors. The overall study: An early release of data contained some 80 million unique TCRs, which came from HLA-typed donors. In terms of ancestry, the Caucasian-associated cluster contained roughly 80% of the approximately 380 genotyped donors. Study conclusions and caveats: Indistinguishability led to the exclusion of some V segments, TRBV6-2 and TRBV6-3 included.

In the PCR, 60 Vbeta and 13 Jbeta primers were used. Clones were sequenced by immunoSEQ multiplex PCR, and TCRdb holds only the in-frame ones, with some missing. The sample yields about 86,000 clones, roughly 79% seen once. V was pared by 6 bases and J by 4 bases, with 3 bases of the junction left unmatched. The CDR3 runs 13 residues. Germline V gives CDR1 MNHEY, CDR2 SVGAGI. The table lists this clone with a count of one. Antigen: not known. This receptor was taken from a female donor in good health and CMV-seronegative. The sequenced sample was PBMCs. The genes are TRBV6-5 and TRBJ2-3; TRBD1 matches 8 bases. CDR3 bases: TGTGCCAGCAGGGAGACAGGGGCAGATACGCAGTATTTT. It codes for CASRETGADTQYF.